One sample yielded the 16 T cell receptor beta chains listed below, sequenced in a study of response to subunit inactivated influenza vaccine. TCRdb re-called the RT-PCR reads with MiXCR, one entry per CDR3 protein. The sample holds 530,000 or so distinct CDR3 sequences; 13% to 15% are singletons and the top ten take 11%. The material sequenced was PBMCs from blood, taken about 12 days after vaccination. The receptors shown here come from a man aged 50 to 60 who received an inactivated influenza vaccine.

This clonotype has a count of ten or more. The CDR3 sequence: CASSLVGGGHPEQYF. Written as DNA, the CDR3 is TGCGCCAGCAGCTTGGTTGGGGGAGGGCATCCCGAGCAGTACTTC. The V and J genes are TRBV5-1 and TRBJ2-7, with 7 bases lining up with TRBD2. The CDR3 loop spans 15 amino acids. Germline-derived CDR1 and CDR2 are SGHRS and YFSETQ. V lost 0 bases, J lost 6 bases, and 9 bases stayed unmatched.

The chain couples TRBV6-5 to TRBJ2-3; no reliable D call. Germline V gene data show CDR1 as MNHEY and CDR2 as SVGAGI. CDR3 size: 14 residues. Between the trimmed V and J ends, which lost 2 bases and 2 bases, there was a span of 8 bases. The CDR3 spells CASSYGQYTDTQYF. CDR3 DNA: TGTGCCAGCAGTTACGGGCAGTACACAGATACGCAGTATTTT.

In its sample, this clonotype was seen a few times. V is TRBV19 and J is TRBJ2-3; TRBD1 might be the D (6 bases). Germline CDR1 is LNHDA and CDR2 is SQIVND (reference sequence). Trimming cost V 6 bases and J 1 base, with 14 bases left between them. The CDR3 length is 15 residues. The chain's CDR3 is CASSEQGTRTDTQYF. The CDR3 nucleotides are TGTGCCAGTAGCGAGCAGGGGACCCGCACAGATACGCAGTATTTT. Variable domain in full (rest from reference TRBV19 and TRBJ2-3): DGGITQSPKYLFRKEGQNVTLSCEQNLNHDAMYWYRQDPGQGLRLIYYSQIVNDFQKGDIAEGYSVSREKKESFPLTVTSAQKNPTAFYLCASSEQGTRTDTQYFGPGTRLTVL.

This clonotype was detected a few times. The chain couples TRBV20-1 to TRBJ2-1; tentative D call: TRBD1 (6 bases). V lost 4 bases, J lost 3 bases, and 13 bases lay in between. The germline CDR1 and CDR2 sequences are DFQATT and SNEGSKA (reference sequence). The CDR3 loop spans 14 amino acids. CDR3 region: CSANRAGNYNEQFF. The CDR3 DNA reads TGCAGTGCTAACAGGGCAGGGAACTACAATGAGCAGTTCTTC.

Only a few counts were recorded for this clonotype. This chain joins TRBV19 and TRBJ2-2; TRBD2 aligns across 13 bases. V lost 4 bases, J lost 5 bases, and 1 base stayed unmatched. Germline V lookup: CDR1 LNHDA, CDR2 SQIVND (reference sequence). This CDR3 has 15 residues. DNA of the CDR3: TGTGCCAGTAGTACGGGACTAGCGGGGACCGGGGAGCTGTTTTTT. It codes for CASSTGLAGTGELFF.

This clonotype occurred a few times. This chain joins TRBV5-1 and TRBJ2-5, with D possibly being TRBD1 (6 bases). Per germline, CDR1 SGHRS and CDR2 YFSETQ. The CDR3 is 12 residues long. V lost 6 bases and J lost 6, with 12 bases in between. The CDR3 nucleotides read TGCGCCAGCATGGACAGTGCCAAGACCCAGTACTTC. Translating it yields CASMDSAKTQYF.

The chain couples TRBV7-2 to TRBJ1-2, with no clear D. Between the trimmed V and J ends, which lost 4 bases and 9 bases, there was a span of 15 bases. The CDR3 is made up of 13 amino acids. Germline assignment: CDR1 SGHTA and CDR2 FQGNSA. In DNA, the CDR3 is TGTGCCAGCAGCTCCCAGCCCGACACTAGCTACACCTTC. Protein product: CASSSQPDTSYTF.

The CDR3 is CASSPTFGYRNTGELFF. The CDR3 bases are TGTGCCAGCTCACCGACCTTTGGGTACAGAAACACCGGGGAGCTGTTTTTT. This rearrangement joins TRBV18 to TRBJ2-2, with D hard to call. Trimming stripped 3 bases from V and 2 bases from J, with 16 bases between. This CDR3 has 17 amino acids. CDR1 KGHSH and CDR2 LQKENI come from the germline V gene.

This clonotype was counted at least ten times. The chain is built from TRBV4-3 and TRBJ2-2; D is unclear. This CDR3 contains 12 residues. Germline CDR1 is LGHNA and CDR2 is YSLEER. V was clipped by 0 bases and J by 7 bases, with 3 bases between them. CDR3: CASSQDFGELFF. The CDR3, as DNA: TGCGCCAGCAGCCAAGATTTCGGGGAGCTGTTTTTT.

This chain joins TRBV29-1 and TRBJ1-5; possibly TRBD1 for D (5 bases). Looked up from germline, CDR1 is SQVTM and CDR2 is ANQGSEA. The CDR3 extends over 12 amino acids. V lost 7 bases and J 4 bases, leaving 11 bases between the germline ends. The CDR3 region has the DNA TGCAGCGCAGGGATGCGGAATCAGCCCCAGCATTTT. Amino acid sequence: CSAGMRNQPQHF.

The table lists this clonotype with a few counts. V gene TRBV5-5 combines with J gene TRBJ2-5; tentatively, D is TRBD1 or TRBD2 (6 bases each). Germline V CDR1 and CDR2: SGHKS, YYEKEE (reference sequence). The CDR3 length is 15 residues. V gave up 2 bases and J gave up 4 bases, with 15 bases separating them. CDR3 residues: CASSLGVGGRETQYF. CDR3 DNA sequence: TGTGCCAGCAGCTTAGGAGTTGGGGGGCGAGAGACCCAGTACTTC.

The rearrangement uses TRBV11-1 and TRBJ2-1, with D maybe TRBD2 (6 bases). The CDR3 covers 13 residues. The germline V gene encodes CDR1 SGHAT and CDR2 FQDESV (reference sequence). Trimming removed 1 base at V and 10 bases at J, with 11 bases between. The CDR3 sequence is CASSLGGRGEQFF. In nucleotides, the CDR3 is TGTGCCAGCAGCTTAGGAGGGCGGGGAGAGCAGTTCTTC.

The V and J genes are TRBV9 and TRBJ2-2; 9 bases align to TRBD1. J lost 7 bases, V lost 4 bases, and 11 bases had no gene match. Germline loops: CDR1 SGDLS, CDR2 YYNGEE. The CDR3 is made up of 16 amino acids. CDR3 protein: CASSPLGTGWIGELFF. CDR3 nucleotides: TGTGCCAGCAGCCCCTTGGGGACAGGGTGGATCGGGGAGCTGTTTTTT.

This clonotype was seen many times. CDR3 in amino acids: CASSLLRGPRTGELFF. The CDR3 nucleotides are TGTGCCAGCAGCTTACTTCGGGGGCCTAGGACCGGGGAGCTGTTTTTT. The J gene is TRBJ2-2, the V gene TRBV11-2; tentatively, D is TRBD1 or TRBD2 (6 bases each). The CDR3 length is 16 residues. Trimming cost V 2 bases and J 5 bases, with 15 bases left between them. Germline V gene lookup returns CDR1 SGHAT and CDR2 FQNNGV. Looking up the rest from reference TRBV11-2 and TRBJ2-2 gives the full variable domain: EAGVAQSPRYKIIEKRQSVAFWCNPISGHATLYWYQQILGQGPKLLIQFQNNGVVDDSQLPKDRFSAERLKGVDSTLKIQPAKLEDSAVYLCASSLLRGPRTGELFFGEGSRLTVL.

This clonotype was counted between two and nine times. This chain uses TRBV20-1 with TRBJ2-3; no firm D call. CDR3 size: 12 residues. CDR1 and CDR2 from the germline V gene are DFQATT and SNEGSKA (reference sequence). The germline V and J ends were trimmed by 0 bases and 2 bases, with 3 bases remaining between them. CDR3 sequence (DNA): TGCAGTGCTAGAGATCTCACAGATACGCAGTATTTT. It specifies CSARDLTDTQYF.

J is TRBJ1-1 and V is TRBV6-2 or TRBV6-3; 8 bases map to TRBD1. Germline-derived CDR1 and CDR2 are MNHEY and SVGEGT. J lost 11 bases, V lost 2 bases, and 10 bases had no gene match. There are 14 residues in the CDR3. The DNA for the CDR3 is TGTGCCAGCAGTTACCTACAGGGGGTATCGGCTGCTTTCTTT. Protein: CASSYLQGVSAAFF.